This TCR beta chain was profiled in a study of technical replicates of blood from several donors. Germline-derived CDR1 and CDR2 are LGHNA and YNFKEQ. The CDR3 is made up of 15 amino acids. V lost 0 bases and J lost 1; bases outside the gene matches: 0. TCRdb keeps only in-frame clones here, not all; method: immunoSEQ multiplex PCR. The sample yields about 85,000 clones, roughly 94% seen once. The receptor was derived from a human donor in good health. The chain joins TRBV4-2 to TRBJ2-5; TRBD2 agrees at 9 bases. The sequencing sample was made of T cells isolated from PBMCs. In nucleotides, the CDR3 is TGTGCCAGCAGCCAAGAGCGGGGGGGCCAAGAGACCCAGTACTTC. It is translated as CASSQERGGQETQYF.